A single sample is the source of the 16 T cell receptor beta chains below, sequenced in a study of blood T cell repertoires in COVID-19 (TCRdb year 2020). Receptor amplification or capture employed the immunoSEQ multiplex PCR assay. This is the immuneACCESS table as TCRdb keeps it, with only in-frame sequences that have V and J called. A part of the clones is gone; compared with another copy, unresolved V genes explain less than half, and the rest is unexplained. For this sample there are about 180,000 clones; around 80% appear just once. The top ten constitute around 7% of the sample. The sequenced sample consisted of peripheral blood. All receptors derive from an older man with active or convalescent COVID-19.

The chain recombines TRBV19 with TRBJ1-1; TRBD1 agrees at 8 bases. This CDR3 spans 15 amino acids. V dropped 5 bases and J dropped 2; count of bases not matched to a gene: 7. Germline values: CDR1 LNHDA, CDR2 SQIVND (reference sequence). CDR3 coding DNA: TGTGCCAGTAGTGGCTACAGGGGGATAAACACTGAAGCTTTCTTT. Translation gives CASSGYRGINTEAFF.

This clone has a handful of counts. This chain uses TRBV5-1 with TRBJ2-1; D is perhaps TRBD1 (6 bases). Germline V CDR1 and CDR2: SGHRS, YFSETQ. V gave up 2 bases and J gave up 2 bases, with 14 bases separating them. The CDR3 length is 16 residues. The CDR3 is CASSLRSTGAYNEQFF. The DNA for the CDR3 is TGCGCCAGCAGCTTACGCTCGACAGGTGCCTACAATGAGCAGTTCTTC.

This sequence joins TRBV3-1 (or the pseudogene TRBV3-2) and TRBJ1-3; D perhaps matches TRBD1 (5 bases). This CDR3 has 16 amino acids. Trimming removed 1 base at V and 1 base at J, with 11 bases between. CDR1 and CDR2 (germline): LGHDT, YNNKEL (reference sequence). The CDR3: CASSQVLGESGNTIYF. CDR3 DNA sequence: TGTGCCAGCAGCCAAGTTCTAGGGGAATCTGGAAACACCATATATTTT.

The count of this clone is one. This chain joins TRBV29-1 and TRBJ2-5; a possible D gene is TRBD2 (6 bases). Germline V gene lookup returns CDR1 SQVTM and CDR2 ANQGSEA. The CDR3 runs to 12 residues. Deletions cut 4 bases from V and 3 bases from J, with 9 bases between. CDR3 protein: CSVGGTEETQYF. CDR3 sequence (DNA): TGCAGCGTTGGCGGGACGGAAGAGACCCAGTACTTC. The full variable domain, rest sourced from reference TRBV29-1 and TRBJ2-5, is SAVISQKPSRDICQRGTSLTIQCQVDSQVTMMFWYRQQPGQSLTLIATANQGSEATYESGFVIDKFPISRPNLTFSTLTVSNMSPEDSSIYLCSVGGTEETQYFGPGTRLLVL.

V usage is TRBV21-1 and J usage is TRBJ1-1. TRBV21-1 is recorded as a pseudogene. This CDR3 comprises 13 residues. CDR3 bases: TGTGCCAGCAGCAAGGAGGCGGGGGCTGAAGCTTTCTTT. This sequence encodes CASSKEAGAEAFF.

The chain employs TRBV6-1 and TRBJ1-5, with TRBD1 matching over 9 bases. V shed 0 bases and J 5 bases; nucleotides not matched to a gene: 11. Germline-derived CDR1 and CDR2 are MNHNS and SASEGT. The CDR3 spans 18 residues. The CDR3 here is CASSEAWTGEWIDQPQHF. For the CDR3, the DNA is TGTGCCAGCAGTGAAGCTTGGACAGGGGAGTGGATCGATCAGCCCCAGCATTTT.

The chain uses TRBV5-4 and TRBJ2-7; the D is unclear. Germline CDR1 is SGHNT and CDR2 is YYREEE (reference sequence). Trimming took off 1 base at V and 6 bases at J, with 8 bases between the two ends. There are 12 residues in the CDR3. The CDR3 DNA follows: TGTGCCAGCAGCTTGAATCCCTTCGAGCAGTACTTC. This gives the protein CASSLNPFEQYF. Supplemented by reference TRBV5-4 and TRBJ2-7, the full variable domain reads ETGVTQSPTHLIKTRGQQVTLRCSSQSGHNTVSWYQQALGQGPQFIFQYYREEENGRGNFPPRFSGLQFPNYSSELNVNALELDDSALYLCASSLNPFEQYFGPGTRLTVT.

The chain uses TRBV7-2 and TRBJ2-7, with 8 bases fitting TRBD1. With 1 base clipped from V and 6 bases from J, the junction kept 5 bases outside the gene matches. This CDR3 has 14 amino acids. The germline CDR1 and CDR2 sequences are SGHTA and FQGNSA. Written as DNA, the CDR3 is TGTGCCAGCAGCTTAGGGACAGGGTTGGTCGAGCAGTACTTC. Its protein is CASSLGTGLVEQYF.

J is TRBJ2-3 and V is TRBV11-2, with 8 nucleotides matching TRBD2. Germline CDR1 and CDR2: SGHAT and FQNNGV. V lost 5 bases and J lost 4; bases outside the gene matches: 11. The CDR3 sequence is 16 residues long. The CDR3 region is CASSPLAGGLADTQYF. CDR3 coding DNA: TGTGCCAGCAGCCCCCTGGCGGGGGGTCTCGCAGATACGCAGTATTTT.

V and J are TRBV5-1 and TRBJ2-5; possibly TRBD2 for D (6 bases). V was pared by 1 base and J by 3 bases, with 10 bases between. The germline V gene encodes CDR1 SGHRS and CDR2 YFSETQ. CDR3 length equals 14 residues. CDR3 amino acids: CASSLFASEETQYF. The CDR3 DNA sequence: TGCGCCAGCAGCTTGTTCGCTAGCGAAGAGACCCAGTACTTC.

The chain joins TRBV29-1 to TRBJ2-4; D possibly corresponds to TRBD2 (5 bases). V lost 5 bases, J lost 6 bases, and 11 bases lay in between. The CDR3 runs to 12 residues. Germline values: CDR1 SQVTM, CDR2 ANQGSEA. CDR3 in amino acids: CSVPGSGNIQYF. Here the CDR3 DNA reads TGCAGCGTTCCTGGCAGCGGAAACATTCAGTACTTC.

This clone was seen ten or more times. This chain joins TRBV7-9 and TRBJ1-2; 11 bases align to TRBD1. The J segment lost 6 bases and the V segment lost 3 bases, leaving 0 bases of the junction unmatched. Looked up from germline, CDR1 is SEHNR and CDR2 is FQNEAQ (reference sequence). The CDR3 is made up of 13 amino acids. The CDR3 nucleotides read TGTGCCAGCAGCTTGGGACAGGGGGATGGCTACACCTTC. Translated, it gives CASSLGQGDGYTF.

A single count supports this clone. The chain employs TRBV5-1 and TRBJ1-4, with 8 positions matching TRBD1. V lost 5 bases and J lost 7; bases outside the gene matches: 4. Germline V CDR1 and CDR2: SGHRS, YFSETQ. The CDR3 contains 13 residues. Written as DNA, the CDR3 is TGCGCCAGCAGACAGGGGGAAGCTGAAAAACTGTTTTTT. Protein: CASRQGEAEKLFF.

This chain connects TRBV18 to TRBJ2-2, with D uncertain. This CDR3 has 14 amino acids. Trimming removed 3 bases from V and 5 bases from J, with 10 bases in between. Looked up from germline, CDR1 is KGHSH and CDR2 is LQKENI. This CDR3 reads CASSPVRLTGELFF. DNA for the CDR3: TGTGCCAGCTCACCCGTCAGGCTAACCGGGGAGCTGTTTTTT.

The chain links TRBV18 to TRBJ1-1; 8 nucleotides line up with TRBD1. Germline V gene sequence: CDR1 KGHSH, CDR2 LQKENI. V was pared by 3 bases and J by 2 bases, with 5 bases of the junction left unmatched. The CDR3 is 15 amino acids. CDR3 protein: CASSPNRGENTEAFF. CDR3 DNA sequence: TGTGCCAGCTCACCCAACAGGGGGGAAAACACTGAAGCTTTCTTT.

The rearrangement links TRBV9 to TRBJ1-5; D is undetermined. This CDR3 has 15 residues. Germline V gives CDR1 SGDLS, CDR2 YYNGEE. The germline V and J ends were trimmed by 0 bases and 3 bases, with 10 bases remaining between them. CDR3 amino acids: CASSVAGTPNQPQHF. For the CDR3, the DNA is TGTGCCAGCAGCGTAGCGGGAACTCCCAATCAGCCCCAGCATTTT.